The sample holds one count of the clone carrying this TCR beta chain. The sample is drawn from a study of Ad26.COV2.S vaccination and SARS-CoV-2 variants. Background on the study: The authors gave Ad26.COV2.S intramuscularly, either once or twice 56 days apart.

Sequencing was performed with immunoSEQ multiplex PCR; in TCRdb, only in-frame clones are kept and a portion is missing. Counted here are around 450,000 clones, roughly nine tenths occurring once; the ten biggest clones make up over 2.5%. The treatment: around 19 received Ad26.COV2.S at low or high dose, single or two shots; about 5 received placebo; per-sample allocation not given. Samples were taken on day 63 after the first vaccine or placebo injection. Ad26 vector vaccine expressed Wuhan-strain SARS-CoV-2 spike. J was trimmed by 6 bases and V by 4 bases; bases with no gene match: 12. Germline V gene data show CDR1 as SGHRS and CDR2 as YFSETQ. This CDR3 has 16 residues.

The sequence derives from a person aged 18-65 years who received the Ad26.COV2.S COVID-19 vaccine or a placebo. Sequenced material: peripheral blood, taken in a trial of Ad26.COV2.S vaccine versus placebo. V usage is TRBV5-1 and J usage is TRBJ2-3, with TRBD2 matching 9 bases. The CDR3 protein is CASSPSTAGGSDTQYF. The CDR3 DNA reads as TGCGCCAGCAGCCCATCTACGGCGGGAGGGTCGGATACGCAGTATTTT.